Below, one TCR beta chain is given with its context. What it binds is not known. This record belongs to a study of PD-L1 blockade in urothelial cancer. Looking at the study overall: Each participant's history included 0 to 3 prior chemotherapy regimens. Samples came from 3 weeks, at the second dose, and 6 weeks into treatment.

This table comes from immunoSEQ multiplex PCR, and its TCRdb copy is limited to in-frame clones, with some not included. The sample contains 75,000 to 95,000 clones, approximately 80% of which appear only once. Whole-study findings and limits: Durable-benefit patients showed greater tumor-associated blood clone expansion at 3 weeks.

The germline gives CDR1 SEHNR, CDR2 FQNEAQ (reference sequence). Trimming left V 1 base short and J 5 bases short, with 15 bases between. This CDR3 has 17 amino acids. The time point denotes: pretreatment peripheral blood. The source material was PBMCs, sampled around atezolizumab (anti-PD-L1) treatment. The receptor comes from a man aged 40-49 years with urothelial cancer. This sequence joins TRBV7-9 and TRBJ2-6, with D maybe TRBD1 (6 bases). The CDR3 here is CASSLGPRDTRANVLTF. The DNA for the CDR3 is TGTGCCAGCAGCTTAGGGCCTAGGGACACGAGGGCCAACGTCCTGACTTTC.